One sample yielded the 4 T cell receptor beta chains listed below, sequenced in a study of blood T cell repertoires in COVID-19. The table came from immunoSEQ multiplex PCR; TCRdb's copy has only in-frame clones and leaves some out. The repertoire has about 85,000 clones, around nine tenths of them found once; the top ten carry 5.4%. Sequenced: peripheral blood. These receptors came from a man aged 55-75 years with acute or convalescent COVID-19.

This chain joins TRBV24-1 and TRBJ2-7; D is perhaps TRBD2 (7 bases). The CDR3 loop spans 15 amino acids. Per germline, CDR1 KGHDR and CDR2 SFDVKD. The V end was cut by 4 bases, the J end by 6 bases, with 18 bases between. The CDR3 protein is CATSEAGHGTAEQYF. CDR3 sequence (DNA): TGTGCCACCAGTGAAGCGGGACACGGGACTGCCGAGCAGTACTTC.

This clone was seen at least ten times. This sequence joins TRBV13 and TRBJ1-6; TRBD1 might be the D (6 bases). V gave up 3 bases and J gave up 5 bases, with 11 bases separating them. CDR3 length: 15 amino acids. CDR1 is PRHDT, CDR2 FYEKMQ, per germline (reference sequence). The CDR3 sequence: CASSFTRGNNSPLHF. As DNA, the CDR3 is TGTGCCAGCAGCTTTACCAGGGGTAATAATTCACCCCTCCACTTT.

CDR3 loop: CASSIGTPNTEAFF. The DNA of the CDR3 is TGTGCCAGTAGTATAGGGACACCGAACACTGAAGCTTTCTTT. This chain links TRBV19 with TRBJ1-1, with a possible D match to TRBD1 (5 bases). The CDR3 runs to 14 residues. V lost 1 base to trimming and J lost 1 base, with 7 bases between them. Germline-derived CDR1 and CDR2 are LNHDA and SQIVND (reference sequence).

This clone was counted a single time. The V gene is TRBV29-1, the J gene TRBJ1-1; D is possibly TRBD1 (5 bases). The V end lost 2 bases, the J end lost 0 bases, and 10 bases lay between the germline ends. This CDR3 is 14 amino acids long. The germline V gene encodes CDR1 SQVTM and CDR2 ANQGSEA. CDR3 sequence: CSVERQLMNTEAFF. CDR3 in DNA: TGCAGCGTTGAAAGACAGTTGATGAACACTGAAGCTTTCTTT.